This TCR beta chain is drawn from a study of blood T cells in healthy people across ages. Whole-study results and caveats: Age advanced and TCR beta diversity per million T cells fell, roughly linearly. Both naive CD4+ cell counts and diversity were greater in long-lived donors than in aged donors.

The CDR3 covers 16 residues. Trimming pared 0 bases from V and 3 bases from J, leaving 18 bases between. Per germline, CDR1 DFQATT and CDR2 SNEGSKA (reference sequence). The authors ran a second PCR of roughly 6 to 12 cycles using a sample-barcoded 5' primer and a J-beta primer mix. With 12 random nucleotides, a template-switch adaptor tagged each individual cDNA molecule. Using its own MiXCR run on the 5' RACE reads, TCRdb lists one record per CDR3 protein. The table records hundreds of thousands of distinct CDR3 sequences, about 24% of them present only once. This clonotype was found once. Antigen: not known. Each sample gave at least 6.5 million isolated PBMCs. These records were also assigned to another study, of T cells of mothers and their children.

Sequencing input: blood. This TCR was sampled from a boy aged 5-17 years in good health. The V and J genes are TRBV20-1 and TRBJ2-7, with D possibly being TRBD2 (5 bases). CDR3 in amino acids: CSAREPLLDSDYEQYF. The CDR3 DNA reads TGCAGTGCTAGAGAGCCCCTTCTTGATAGCGACTACGAGCAGTACTTC.